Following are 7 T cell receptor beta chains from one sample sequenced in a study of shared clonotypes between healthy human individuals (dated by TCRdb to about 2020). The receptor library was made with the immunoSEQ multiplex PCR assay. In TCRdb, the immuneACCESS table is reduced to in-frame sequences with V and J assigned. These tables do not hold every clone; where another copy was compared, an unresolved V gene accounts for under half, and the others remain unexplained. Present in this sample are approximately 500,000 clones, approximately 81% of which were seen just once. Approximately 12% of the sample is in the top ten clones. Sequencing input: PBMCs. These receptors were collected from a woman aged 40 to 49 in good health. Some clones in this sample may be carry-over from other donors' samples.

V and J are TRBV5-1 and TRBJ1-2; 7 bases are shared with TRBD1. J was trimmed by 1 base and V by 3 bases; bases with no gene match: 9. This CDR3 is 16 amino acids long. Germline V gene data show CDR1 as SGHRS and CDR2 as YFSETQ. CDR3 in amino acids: CASSSLGDSLNYGYTF. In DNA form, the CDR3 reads TGCGCCAGCAGCTCGCTCGGGGACAGCCTTAACTATGGCTACACCTTC. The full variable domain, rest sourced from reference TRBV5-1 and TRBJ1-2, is KAGVTQTPRYLIKTRGQQVTLSCSPISGHRSVSWYQQTPGQGLQFLFEYFSETQRNKGNFPGRFSGRQFSNSRSEMNVSTLELGDSALYLCASSSLGDSLNYGYTFGSGTRLTVV.

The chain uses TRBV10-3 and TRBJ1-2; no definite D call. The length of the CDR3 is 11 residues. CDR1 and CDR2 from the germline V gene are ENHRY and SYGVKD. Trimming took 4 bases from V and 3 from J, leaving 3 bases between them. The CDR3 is CAISADYGYTF. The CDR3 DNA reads TGTGCCATCAGTGCCGACTATGGCTACACCTTC.

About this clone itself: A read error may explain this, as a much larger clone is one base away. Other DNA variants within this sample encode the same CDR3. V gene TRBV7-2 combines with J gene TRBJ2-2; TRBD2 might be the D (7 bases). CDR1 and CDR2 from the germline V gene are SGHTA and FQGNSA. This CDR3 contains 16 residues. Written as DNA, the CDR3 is TGTGCTAGCAGCTTATCGGGGGGCGCCGACACCGGGGAGCTGTTTTTT. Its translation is CASSLSGGADTGELFF.

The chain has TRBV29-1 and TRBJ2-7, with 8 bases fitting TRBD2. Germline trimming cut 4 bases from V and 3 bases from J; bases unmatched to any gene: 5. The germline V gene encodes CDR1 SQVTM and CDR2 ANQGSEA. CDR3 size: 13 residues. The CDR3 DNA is TGCAGCGTTGGCGGACTAGCCGGCTACGAGCAGTACTTC. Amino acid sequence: CSVGGLAGYEQYF.

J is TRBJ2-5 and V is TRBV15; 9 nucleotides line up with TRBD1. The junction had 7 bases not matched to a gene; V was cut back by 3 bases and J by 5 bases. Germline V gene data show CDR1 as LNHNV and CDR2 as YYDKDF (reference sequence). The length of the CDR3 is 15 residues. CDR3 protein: CATSSTGGPGETQYF. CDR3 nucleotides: TGTGCCACCAGCAGCACAGGGGGCCCCGGGGAGACCCAGTACTTC.

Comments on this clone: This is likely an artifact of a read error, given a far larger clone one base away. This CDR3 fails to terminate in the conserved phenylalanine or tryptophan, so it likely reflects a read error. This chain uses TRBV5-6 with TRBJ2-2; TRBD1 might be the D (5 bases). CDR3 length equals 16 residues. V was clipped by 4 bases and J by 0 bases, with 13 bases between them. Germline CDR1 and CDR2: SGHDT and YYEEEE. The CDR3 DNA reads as TGTGCCAGCAGCCTACAGGCATCTTCGAACACCGGGGAGCTGTTTTCT. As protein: CASSLQASSNTGELFS.

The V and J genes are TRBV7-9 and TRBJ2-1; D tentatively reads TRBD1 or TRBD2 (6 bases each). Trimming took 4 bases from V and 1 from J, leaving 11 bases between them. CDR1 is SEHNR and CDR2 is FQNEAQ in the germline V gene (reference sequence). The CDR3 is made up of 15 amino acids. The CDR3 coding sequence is TGTGCCAGCAGCTCGGCGGGGACATCCTACAATGAGCAGTTCTTC. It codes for CASSSAGTSYNEQFF.